Sequencing of this T cell receptor (beta chain) was carried out in a study of T cell clusters in autoimmune cytopenias (dated by TCRdb to 2018 to 2020). In the study overall: Per sample, TRB sequencing gave a median depth of about 53,000 reads and a median of about 2,500 distinct TRB clonotypes. In autoimmune cytopenia patients, peripheral blood TRB and IGH repertoires were sequenced during active disease and over treatment follow-up, together with healthy, CLL and autoimmune hepatitis controls. The goal of the study was to find out whether patients with autoimmune cytopenia have a disease-specific immune repertoire signature that could be used as a blood-based biomarker.

Going by frequency, this clonotype is medium-sized (0.01 to 0.1%); no count is logged. Its antigen is still unknown. Multiplex PCR with a touch-down protocol amplified TRB rearrangements, with the TRB-A and TRB-B primer pools combined in a single tube. Illumina adapters and sample indices were attached to the amplicons through two consecutive PCR reactions using Phusion HS II polymerase. After gel purification with the NucleoSpin Gel and PCR Clean-up kit, the amplicons were quantified by Qubit and checked for quality on an Agilent 2100 Bioanalyzer. Libraries were sequenced on an Illumina MiSeq using 600-cycle, single-indexed, paired-end runs. As for how the authors treated the data: Alignment and assembly of TRB reads were performed with MiXCR version 2.1.12 and the default MiXCR reference library. A clone was defined by each unique CDR3 nucleotide sequence, and the analysis included only productive sequences with two or more reads. Repertoire diversity was assessed with alpha-parameterized diversity profiles (alpha 0 to 5), including the Shannon (alpha 1) and Simpson (alpha 2) indices, which were computed with an R script. The tcR package was used to compute combinatorial TRB VJ usage, and cohorts were compared on this usage by principal component analysis with ade4. GLIPH clustering of TCRbeta CDR3s was carried out on cohort pairs matched by age and read depth, and cluster frequencies were compared by Wilcoxon test. Once TCRdb had reprocessed the reads, it stored one entry per CDR3 protein sequence and supplied no DNA. The V and J calls come from TCRdb's annotation, not from the publication. The record for this sample contains about 3,200 distinct CDR3 sequences. The ten largest clones capture about 3.3% of the sample.

TRB amplification used about 0.25 ug of peripheral blood genomic DNA, some 38,000 genome equivalents, per sample. The CDR3, cysteine through phenylalanine, is 15 amino acids long. The entry carries no DNA sequence. In the germline V gene, CDR1 corresponds to SGHTA and CDR2 to FQGNSA. Broad study findings and their caveats: The GLIPH analysis suggested a lack of physiological T cell clusters in primary autoimmune cytopenia patients, since 51 clusters were exclusive to healthy donors whereas 17 were exclusive to patients. Around 3-fold more exclusive TRB clusters were observed in healthy donors than in active autoimmune hepatitis patients, consistent with an autoimmunity-wide signature. TRB repertoire shifts, with less even repertoires in secondary cytopenia and CLL, mostly reflected lymphoma bias rather than autoimmunity. The T cell clusters were only ever defined in silico, so experimental validation of their functional role was still needed. In the comparison of secondary cytopenia with CLL, no cluster-lack signature showed up, apparently because the dominant lymphoma-associated repertoire masked the signature.

This receptor was identified in a human donor with an autoimmune cytopenia or autoimmune hepatitis (not recorded which). The chain is made from TRBV7-2 and TRBJ2-7; lacking DNA, the TRBD1 call made by TCRdb goes unchecked. The sample taken for sequencing was peripheral blood. The encoded CDR3 is CASSLGRTGIYEQYF.